This TCR beta chain was captured in a study of T cell repertoires in cytomegalovirus infection (dated by TCRdb to between 2018 and 2020). Regarding the study in general: Because public TCR beta signatures pointed to carriage of CMV infection together with the matching HLA type, the HLA type of each donor mattered for the analysis. Broad study findings and their caveats: Carriers of CMV infection plus the relevant HLA type were discriminated by the cumulative frequency of public TCR beta family members in the study cohort and in an independent roughly 320-donor cohort. In the ex vivo response, HLA-C-restricted CMV-specific TCR beta clonotypes were dominant, and in two of eight donors the single most frequent clonotype came from this HLA-C-restricted group.

V was cut back by 6 bases and J by 7 bases, leaving a gap of 21 bases between them. CDR1 and CDR2 were assigned from the germline V gene (reference sequence) as DFQATT and SNEGSKA. Including cysteine and phenylalanine, the CDR3 has 14 amino acids. Left in the record is the CDR3 DNA by itself, 42 bases read in frame from the first base. This clonotype was detected only a few times. What this receptor recognizes is not known. It has no much larger one-base neighbor in the sample; base qualities were not kept. The data were produced on an Illumina HiSeq 1500. The public reads were run again by TCRdb, first through fastp at Q25 and then through MiXCR, and only productive beta chains were kept. One record per CDR3 amino acid sequence lists the most common genes and DNA. This sample comprises around 130,000 distinct CDR3 sequences, more than 7% of them detected only once. The ten largest clones capture around 9.1% of the sample.

The sample was PBMCs. The receptor's source is a human donor in good health (CMV status not recorded). Some clones in this sample may be carry-over from other donors' samples. Recombination linked TRBV20-1 to TRBJ1-2; the D gene is perhaps TRBD1, from 6 matching bases. The nucleotide sequence is TGCAGTGCAACCGGGGGGCCCATCGGGGGTGGCTACACCTTC. It translates to CSATGGPIGGGYTF.